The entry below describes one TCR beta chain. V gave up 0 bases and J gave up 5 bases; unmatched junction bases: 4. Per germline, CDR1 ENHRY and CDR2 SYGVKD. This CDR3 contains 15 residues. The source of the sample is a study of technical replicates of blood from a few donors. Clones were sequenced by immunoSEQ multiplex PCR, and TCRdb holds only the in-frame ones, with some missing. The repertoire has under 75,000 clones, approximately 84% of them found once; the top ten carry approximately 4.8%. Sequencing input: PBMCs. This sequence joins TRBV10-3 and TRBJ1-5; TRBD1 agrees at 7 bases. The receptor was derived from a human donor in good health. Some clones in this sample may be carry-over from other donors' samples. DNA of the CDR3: TGTGCCATCAGTGAGTCCCGGACAGGTGATCAGCCCCAGCATTTT. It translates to CAISESRTGDQPQHF.